This entry lists 29 T cell receptor beta chains sequenced from one sample in a study of OX40 agonist ivuxolimab in advanced cancers. Clones were sequenced by immunoSEQ multiplex PCR, and TCRdb holds only the in-frame ones, with some missing. Altogether just over 20,000 clones are present, 80% to 90% being singletons, with the ten largest covering more than 20%. The sample here was CD4+ or CD8+ T cells sorted from blood, taken in a trial of the OX40 agonist ivuxolimab. These receptor sequences come from an adult with an advanced solid tumor such as melanoma, head and neck, liver or kidney cancer.

The rearrangement uses TRBV28 and TRBJ2-4; unclear D gene. The V and J ends lost 5 bases and 0 bases respectively, with 14 bases between them. CDR3 length: 16 amino acids. Germline V gives CDR1 MDHEN, CDR2 SYDVKM. CDR3 bases: TGTGCCAGCAGTCTTCCGGACGTTCTAGCCAAAAACATTCAGTACTTC. This codes for CASSLPDVLAKNIQYF.

The CDR3 coding sequence is TGTGCCACCCTAGGCTGGGATGACCAAGAGACCCAGTACTTC. This codes for CATLGWDDQETQYF. The chain recombines TRBV10-3 with TRBJ2-5, with D hard to call. The CDR3 is 14 amino acids. Trimming cost V 10 bases and J 0 bases, with 15 bases left between them. CDR1 and CDR2 from the germline V gene are ENHRY and SYGVKD.

This chain links TRBV7-6 with TRBJ2-1, with a weak D call TRBD1 (7 bases). There are 15 residues in the CDR3. V was clipped by 2 bases and J by 5 bases, with 13 bases between them. Germline V gene sequence: CDR1 SGHVS, CDR2 FNYEAQ. The CDR3 here is CASSLRAGGNNEQFF. The CDR3 nucleotides read TGTGCCAGCAGCTTAAGGGCAGGGGGGAACAATGAGCAGTTCTTC. Full variable domain (rest looked up from reference TRBV7-6 and TRBJ2-1): GAGVSQSPRYKVTKRGQDVALRCDPISGHVSLYWYRQALGQGPEFLTYFNYEAQQDKSGLPNDRFSAERPEGSISTLTIQRTEQRDSAMYRCASSLRAGGNNEQFFGPGTRLTVL.

The V and J genes are TRBV4-1 and TRBJ1-1, with a weak D call TRBD1 (5 bases). V was clipped by 2 bases and J by 7 bases, with 14 bases between them. CDR3 length: 14 residues. In germline, CDR1 is MGHRA, CDR2 YSYEKL. Written as DNA, the CDR3 is TGCGCCAGCAGCCAACCCACAGGATCGGTTGAAGCTTTCTTT. It encodes CASSQPTGSVEAFF.

The chain has TRBV4-3 and TRBJ2-6; D gene ambiguous. CDR3 size: 16 residues. Trimming pared 3 bases from V and 0 bases from J, leaving 9 bases between. The V gene's germline CDR1 is LGHNA and CDR2 YSLEER. CDR3 in DNA: TGCGCCAGCAGCCATTATGGGCACTCTGGGGCCAACGTCCTGACTTTC. Amino acid sequence: CASSHYGHSGANVLTF.

This clone was observed a few times. V is TRBV6-5 and J is TRBJ1-3; D unclear. The CDR3 runs to 15 residues. V gave up 6 bases and J gave up 0 bases, with 12 bases separating them. Germline V gene lookup returns CDR1 MNHEY and CDR2 SVGAGI. CDR3 region: CASRPRGASGNTIYF. The CDR3, as DNA: TGTGCCAGCAGACCCCGGGGTGCCTCTGGAAACACCATATATTTT.

The rearrangement links TRBV7-8 to TRBJ2-5; D not resolved. The CDR3 spans 14 residues. Trimming pared 2 bases from V and 2 bases from J, leaving 9 bases between. Germline lookup yields CDR1 SGHVS and CDR2 FQNEAQ. The CDR3 sequence: CASSLRRIQETQYF. CDR3 nucleotides: TGTGCCAGCAGCTTACGGCGGATTCAAGAGACCCAGTACTTC.

This chain links TRBV5-6 with TRBJ1-1; 7 bases align to TRBD1. The CDR3 has 16 amino acids. CDR1 and CDR2 from the germline V gene are SGHDT and YYEEEE. V lost 0 bases to trimming and J lost 0 bases; unmatched junction nucleotides: 5. The CDR3 DNA reads as TGTGCCAGCAGCTTGGTCCACAGGGGCCTGAACACTGAAGCTTTCTTT. Amino acid sequence: CASSLVHRGLNTEAFF.

The chain recombines TRBV6-4 with TRBJ2-2, with D perhaps TRBD1 (6 bases). Trimming removed 3 bases from V and 6 bases from J, with 17 bases in between. The CDR3 totals 16 residues. From germline, CDR1 is MRHNA and CDR2 SNTAGT. In DNA, the CDR3 is TGTGCCAGCAGTGAAGCAGGGGACGTACAATCCGGGGAGCTGTTTTTT. This codes for CASSEAGDVQSGELFF.

This sequence joins TRBV7-9 and TRBJ1-3; D call uncertain. Germline V lookup: CDR1 SEHNR, CDR2 FQNEAQ (reference sequence). The CDR3 loop spans 14 amino acids. V was trimmed by 0 bases and J by 4 bases, leaving 7 bases between them. The CDR3: CASSLANDGNTIYF. CDR3 sequence (DNA): TGTGCCAGCAGCTTAGCTAACGACGGAAACACCATATATTTT.

The chain employs TRBV6-5 and TRBJ1-1; D ambiguous. CDR3 size: 15 residues. In germline, CDR1 is MNHEY, CDR2 SVGAGI. Trimming shortened V by 7 bases and J by 8 bases, and 23 bases separated the two germline ends. This CDR3 is CASTRVDEGRLEAFF. The DNA for the CDR3 is TGTGCCAGCACTAGGGTTGACGAAGGAAGGTTAGAAGCTTTCTTT.

The CDR3 nucleotides are TGTGCCAGCAGCTTAGATAGGGGAGTGACCTTGAACACCGGGGAGCTGTTTTTT. It encodes CASSLDRGVTLNTGELFF. The J gene is TRBJ2-2, the V gene TRBV11-2; D is tentatively TRBD1 or TRBD2 (5 bases each). Trimming removed 0 bases at V and 1 base at J, with 15 bases between. From germline, CDR1 is SGHAT and CDR2 FQNNGV. This CDR3 comprises 18 residues.

The chain joins TRBV28 to TRBJ1-1; D unclear. V lost 8 bases and J lost 0, with 13 bases in between. Germline CDR1 and CDR2: MDHEN and SYDVKM. The CDR3 is 14 residues long. CDR3 loop: CASGSAGMNTEAFF. The CDR3, as DNA: TGTGCCAGCGGGTCAGCGGGAATGAACACTGAAGCTTTCTTT.

This chain uses TRBV6-5 with TRBJ1-2; D gene uncertain. The CDR3 consists of 14 residues. Deletions cut 4 bases from V and 3 bases from J, with 12 bases between. The germline V gene has CDR1 MNHEY and CDR2 SVGAGI. The CDR3 protein is CASSSTRIHYGYTF. CDR3 sequence (DNA): TGTGCCAGCAGTTCGACACGGATTCACTATGGCTACACCTTC.

The chain employs TRBV6-6 and TRBJ2-1; 8 bases are shared with TRBD1. V dropped 5 bases and J dropped 3; count of bases not matched to a gene: 3. Germline assignment: CDR1 MNHNY and CDR2 SVGAGI (reference sequence). The CDR3 has 14 residues. CDR3 loop: CASSIGQGYNEQFF. The DNA for the CDR3 is TGTGCCAGCAGTATCGGACAGGGCTACAATGAGCAGTTCTTC.

The chain couples TRBV6-4 to TRBJ2-1, with 13 positions matching TRBD2. CDR1 and CDR2 (germline): MRHNA, SNTAGT. Trimming removed 5 bases from V and 8 bases from J; junction bases left unmatched: 6. CDR3 length equals 15 residues. The CDR3 here is CASSLLAGGLHEQFF. CDR3 in DNA: TGTGCCAGCAGTCTACTAGCGGGGGGGCTTCATGAGCAGTTCTTC.

The genes are TRBV7-8 and TRBJ1-1; D gene unclear. The CDR3 length is 13 residues. V was trimmed by 0 bases and J by 6 bases, leaving 8 bases between them. Germline assignment: CDR1 SGHVS and CDR2 FQNEAQ. DNA of the CDR3: TGTGCCAGCAGCTTAGCGGGGATCGCTGAAGCTTTCTTT. It codes for CASSLAGIAEAFF.

The chain is built from TRBV5-6 and TRBJ2-7; D gene unclear. This CDR3 is built from 13 residues. Germline values: CDR1 SGHDT, CDR2 YYEEEE. V was cut by 1 base and J by 4 bases, with 9 bases left in between. The CDR3 protein is CASSLKGVYEQYF. CDR3 DNA: TGTGCCAGCAGCTTGAAGGGCGTGTACGAGCAGTACTTC.

The chain joins TRBV9 to TRBJ2-7; either TRBD1 or TRBD2 may supply D (5 bases each). CDR3 length: 16 residues. Germline assignment: CDR1 SGDLS and CDR2 YYNGEE. V lost 3 bases and J lost 5, with 21 bases in between. The CDR3 spells CASSAPGGLPRDEQYF. CDR3 DNA sequence: TGTGCCAGCAGCGCTCCTGGGGGTCTCCCGCGGGACGAGCAGTACTTC.

V gene TRBV15 combines with J gene TRBJ2-7, with TRBD1 matching 8 bases. V shed 0 bases and J 2 bases; nucleotides not matched to a gene: 3. This CDR3 comprises 15 residues. Germline V gene lookup returns CDR1 LNHNV and CDR2 YYDKDF (reference sequence). CDR3 DNA sequence: TGTGCCACCAGCAGAGATCAGACAGGGGCCTACGAGCAGTACTTC. Protein product: CATSRDQTGAYEQYF.

The chain recombines TRBV7-2 with TRBJ1-6; a weak D match, TRBD1 (5 bases). Germline V CDR1 and CDR2: SGHTA, FQGNSA. The CDR3 extends over 14 amino acids. Trimming removed 3 bases from V and 4 bases from J, with 7 bases in between. Written as DNA, the CDR3 is TGTGCCAGCAGCTTTGACAGTTATAATTCACCCCTCCACTTT. The encoded protein is CASSFDSYNSPLHF.

By share of the sample, this clone is medium-sized. The CDR3 region has the DNA TGTGCCAGCAGCGACACAGATACGCAGTATTTT. It is translated as CASSDTDTQYF. The V call is TRBV13, the J call TRBJ2-3; D is uncertain. From germline, CDR1 is PRHDT and CDR2 FYEKMQ (reference sequence). The V gene lost 5 bases and the J gene lost 2 bases, with 2 bases spanning the gap. This CDR3 has 11 residues.

The CDR3 bases are TGTGCCAGCAGCCCCCCCGGCTCTGGAAACACCATATATTTT. Encoded protein: CASSPPGSGNTIYF. This chain links TRBV11-2 with TRBJ1-3; no clear D. CDR3 length equals 14 residues. Trimming pared 5 bases from V and 0 bases from J, leaving 8 bases between. Per the germline V gene, CDR1 is SGHAT and CDR2 is FQNNGV.

The gene calls are TRBV5-1 and TRBJ1-1; weak D call: TRBD1 (6 bases). The CDR3 is 16 amino acids. With 5 bases removed from V and 2 bases from J, the gap between germline ends came to 19 bases. Germline-derived CDR1 and CDR2 are SGHRS and YFSETQ. The CDR3 nucleotides read TGCGCCAGCAGAGGACAATTTTCAGGGACAAACACTGAAGCTTTCTTT. It yields the protein CASRGQFSGTNTEAFF.

The chain links TRBV4-3 to TRBJ1-1, with TRBD1 as a possible D gene (6 bases). V was pared by 0 bases and J by 3 bases, with 20 bases between. The germline CDR1 and CDR2 sequences are LGHNA and YSLEER. The CDR3 consists of 18 residues. The CDR3 loop is CASSQDNGAGEGDTEAFF. Here the CDR3 DNA reads TGCGCCAGCAGCCAAGATAATGGGGCAGGGGAGGGGGACACTGAAGCTTTCTTT.

The chain couples TRBV6-1 to TRBJ1-5; D may be TRBD1 (5 bases). The CDR3 is made up of 15 amino acids. Per the germline V gene, CDR1 is MNHNS and CDR2 is SASEGT. V was clipped by 0 bases and J by 6 bases, with 12 bases between them. Written as DNA, the CDR3 is TGTGCCAGCAGTGAAGCGATCTGGGGGACTCAGCCCCAGCATTTT. Encoded protein: CASSEAIWGTQPQHF.

This sequence joins TRBV5-6 and TRBJ2-3; 11 bases agree with TRBD2. Germline V gives CDR1 SGHDT, CDR2 YYEEEE. The CDR3 has 17 residues. After removal of 0 bases from V and 4 bases from J, the junction contained 7 bases not matched to a gene. CDR3 loop: CASSLALAGGAADTQYF. In nucleotides, the CDR3 is TGTGCCAGCAGCTTGGCTCTAGCGGGGGGAGCCGCAGATACGCAGTATTTT.

The chain employs TRBV19 and TRBJ2-3; tentatively, D is TRBD1 or TRBD2 (7 bases each). Per germline, CDR1 LNHDA and CDR2 SQIVND (reference sequence). The CDR3 consists of 16 residues. V lost 5 bases and J lost 1, with 16 bases in between. The DNA for the CDR3 is TGTGCCAGTAGTGCCGACAGGGAGGGGGGCACAGATACGCAGTATTTT. Amino acid sequence: CASSADREGGTDTQYF.

The rearrangement uses TRBV6-6 and TRBJ1-4; tentatively, D is TRBD1 (6 bases). V was trimmed by 2 bases and J by 0 bases, leaving 10 bases between them. The CDR3 totals 16 residues. From germline, CDR1 is MNHNY and CDR2 SVGAGI (reference sequence). DNA for the CDR3: TGTGCCAGCAGTTACAACAGGGACGCAACTAATGAAAAACTGTTTTTT. It is translated as CASSYNRDATNEKLFF.